This T cell receptor beta chain originates from a study of blood T cell repertoires in COVID-19 (TCRdb year 2020). Looking at the study overall: The collaborator samples originated in the United States, Italy and Spain and spanned the acute and convalescent phases of COVID-19. The repertoires were released in a freely available public database meant as a resource for research on the immune response to SARS-CoV-2. HLA class I and class II types, where available, came from metadata supplied by the sample provider rather than from assay-based typing. Deeply sampled blood TCRbeta repertoires from subjects exposed to, actively infected with, or recovered from COVID-19 were included in the dataset. The prospective study material was composed of cDNA or gDNA derived from T cells, B-cell-depleted T cells, or PBMCs. Samples were obtained from the ongoing ImmuneRACE study (first 160 participants) and from 1,254 subjects provided by 6 global collaborators. The sample metadata nearly always contained a de-identified subject ID, COVID-19 status, age in years and sex.

With regard to this clone: No antigen is known for it. Base qualities are not recorded, but no much larger clone differs from it by a single base.

The immunoSEQ Assay, a bias-controlled multiplex PCR, was used to amplify TCRbeta CDR3 regions from genomic DNA. Concerning the study's data processing: The number of nucleated cells in each sample was estimated by amplification of reference gene primers within the assay. To quantify the absolute abundance of each unique TCRbeta CDR3 rearrangement, sequence reads were collapsed and filtered. For each sample, productive Simpson clonality was calculated as the square root of Simpson's diversity index over productive rearrangements. TCRdb took this table from immuneACCESS and kept in-frame rearrangements with V and J called. Such tables lack part of the clones; where checked against another copy, unresolved V genes explain under half of the gap, and the rest is unexplained. The D gene and trimming were derived from the DNA, and the V and J assignments and clone size from that table. The sample data list fewer than 110,000 clones, and nearly 90% of these were observed just once. Of the sample, approximately 3% is held by the ten largest clones.

General findings and caveats noted by the study authors: How much clinical and demographic metadata was included differed by source and by participant, and the metadata was provided uncurated.

Including cysteine and phenylalanine, the CDR3 has 12 amino acids. Just the 36-base CDR3 DNA is kept, in frame starting at base 1. V drops 1 base and J drops 8 bases, leaving 8 bases in between. CDR1 and CDR2 (MDHEN, SYDVKM) derive from the germline V gene. Whole blood was collected in K2EDTA tubes by collaborating institutions according to the institutions' own protocols. For TCRbeta analysis, collaborator samples were shipped as frozen whole blood, as isolated PBMCs, or as DNA extracted from either sample type. The sequence was collected from a man aged 50-60 years in a cohort sampled during active COVID-19. Specimen: peripheral blood. In this chain, TRBV28 is recombined with TRBJ1-2; no confident D gene assignment can be made. The bases read TGTGCCAGCAGTTTATCACGAGGGGGCTACACCTTC. It specifies CASSLSRGGYTF.